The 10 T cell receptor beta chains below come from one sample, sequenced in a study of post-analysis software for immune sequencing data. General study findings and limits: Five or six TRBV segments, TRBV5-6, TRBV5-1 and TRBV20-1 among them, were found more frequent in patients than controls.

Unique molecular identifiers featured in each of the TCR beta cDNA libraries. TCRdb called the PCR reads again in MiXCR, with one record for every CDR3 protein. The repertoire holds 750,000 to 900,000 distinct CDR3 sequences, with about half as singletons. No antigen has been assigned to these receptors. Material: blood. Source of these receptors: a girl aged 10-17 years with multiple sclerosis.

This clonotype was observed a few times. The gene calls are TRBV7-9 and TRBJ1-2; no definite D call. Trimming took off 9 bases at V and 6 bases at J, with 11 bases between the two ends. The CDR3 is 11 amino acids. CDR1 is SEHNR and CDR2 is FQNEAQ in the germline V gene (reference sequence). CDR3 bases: TGTGCCAGTGAGCAGGTCCATGGCTACACCTTC. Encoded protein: CASEQVHGYTF.

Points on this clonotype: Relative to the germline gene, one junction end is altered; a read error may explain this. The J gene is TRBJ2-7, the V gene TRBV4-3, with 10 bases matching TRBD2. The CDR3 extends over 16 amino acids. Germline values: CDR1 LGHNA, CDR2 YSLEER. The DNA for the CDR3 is TGCGCCAGCAGCCCTGGGCTAGCGGGAGTGGTCTACGGGCAGTACTTC. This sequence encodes CASSPGLAGVVYGQYF.

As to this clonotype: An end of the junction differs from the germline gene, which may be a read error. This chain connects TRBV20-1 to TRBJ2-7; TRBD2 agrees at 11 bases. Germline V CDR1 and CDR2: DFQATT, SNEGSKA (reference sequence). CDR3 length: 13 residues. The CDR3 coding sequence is TGCAGTGCCCAACTAGCGGGAGCCTACGAGCAGGACTTC. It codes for CSAQLAGAYEQDF.

The CDR3 reads CASSVGDQHGYEQYF. CDR3 nucleotides: TGTGCCAGCAGCGTAGGGGACCAGCACGGTTACGAGCAGTACTTC. The rearrangement links TRBV9 to TRBJ2-5; D may correspond to TRBD1 or TRBD2 (5 bases each). Judging by the DNA end, TRBJ2-7 fits better; the J call may be wrong. Germline assignment: CDR1 SGDLS and CDR2 YYNGEE. The CDR3 covers 15 residues.

The CDR3 coding sequence is TGCGCCAGCAGCTTGGAAGGGGCCCAGGGTCAAGAGACCCAGTACTTC. Amino acids: CASSLEGAQGQETQYF. The chain couples TRBV5-1 to TRBJ2-5; possibly TRBD1 for D (5 bases). Germline V gene sequence: CDR1 SGHRS, CDR2 YFSETQ. The CDR3 is 16 residues long. V gave up 0 bases and J gave up 2 bases, with 14 bases separating them.

The CDR3 reads CASSPYRVSPLHF. CDR3 nucleotide sequence: TGTGCCAGCAGTCCGTACAGGGTCTCACCCCTCCACTTT. This chain uses TRBV12-3 or TRBV12-4 with TRBJ1-6; D is perhaps TRBD1 (6 bases). The V end was cut by 5 bases, the J end by 10 bases, with 12 bases between. The CDR3 consists of 13 residues.

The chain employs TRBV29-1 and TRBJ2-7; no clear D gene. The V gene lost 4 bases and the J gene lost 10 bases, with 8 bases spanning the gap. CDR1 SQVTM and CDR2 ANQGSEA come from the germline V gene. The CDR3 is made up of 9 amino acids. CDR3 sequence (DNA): TGCAGCGTTGCAGAAGCCCAGTACTTC. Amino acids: CSVAEAQYF.

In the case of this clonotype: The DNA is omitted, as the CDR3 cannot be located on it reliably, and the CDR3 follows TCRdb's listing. CDR3 loop: CSVAGTGDYGCTF. The V and J genes are TRBV29-1 and TRBJ1-2; TRBD1 is the table's D call, not checked against the DNA. Including both end residues, the CDR3 is 13 amino acids long. CDR1 is SQVTM and CDR2 is ANQGSEA in the germline V gene.

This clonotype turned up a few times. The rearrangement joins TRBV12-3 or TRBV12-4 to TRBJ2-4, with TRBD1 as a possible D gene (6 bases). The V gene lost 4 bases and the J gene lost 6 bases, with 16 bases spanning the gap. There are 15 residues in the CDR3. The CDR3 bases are TGTGCCAGCAGTTATGCCGGCACAGGGATAAACATTCAGTACTTC. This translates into CASSYAGTGINIQYF.

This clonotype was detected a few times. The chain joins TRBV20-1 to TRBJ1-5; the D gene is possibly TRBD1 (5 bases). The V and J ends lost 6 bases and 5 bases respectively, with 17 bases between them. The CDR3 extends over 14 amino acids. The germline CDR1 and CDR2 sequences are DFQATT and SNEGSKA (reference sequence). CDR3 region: CSATSGEGYQPQHF. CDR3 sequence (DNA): TGCAGTGCAACGTCGGGGGAGGGATATCAGCCCCAGCATTTT.